The 22 T cell receptor beta chains below all came from one sample that was sequenced in a study of blood T cell repertoires in COVID-19. The table came from immunoSEQ multiplex PCR; TCRdb's copy has only in-frame clones and leaves some out. The sample comprises approximately 280,000 clones, 85% of which are singletons, and roughly 5% rests with the top ten. Sequenced input: peripheral blood. These receptor sequences come from a man over 45 with active or convalescent COVID-19.

The chain employs TRBV28 and TRBJ1-2; the D gene is possibly TRBD1 (5 bases). This CDR3 region has 13 residues. Trimming pared 11 bases from V and 1 base from J, leaving 14 bases between. Germline-derived CDR1 and CDR2 are MDHEN and SYDVKM. The DNA of the CDR3 is TGTGCCCACGCCCCGACAGATAACTATGGCTACACCTTC. This gives the protein CAHAPTDNYGYTF.

This chain uses TRBV28 with TRBJ1-2, with 8 bases lining up with TRBD1. The CDR3 runs to 13 residues. Germline V lookup: CDR1 MDHEN, CDR2 SYDVKM. V lost 10 bases to trimming and J lost 3 bases; unmatched junction nucleotides: 7. The CDR3 sequence is CATRTGKDYGYTF. The CDR3 nucleotides read TGTGCCACCAGGACAGGGAAGGACTATGGCTACACCTTC.

A few counts support this clone. This chain links TRBV18 with TRBJ2-7; 7 bases map to TRBD1. V shed 5 bases and J 3 bases; nucleotides not matched to a gene: 10. Germline CDR1 is KGHSH and CDR2 is LQKENI. CDR3 length: 15 residues. The CDR3 loop reads CASSIGTVWNYEQYF. In nucleotides, the CDR3 is TGTGCCAGCTCAATTGGGACAGTTTGGAACTACGAGCAGTACTTC. Supplemented by reference TRBV18 and TRBJ2-7, the full variable domain reads NAGVMQNPRHLVRRRGQEARLRCSPMKGHSHVYWYRQLPEEGLKFMVYLQKENIIDESGMPKERFSAEFPKEGPSILRIQQVVRGDSAAYFCASSIGTVWNYEQYFGPGTRLTVT.

This chain links TRBV18 with TRBJ2-5; 7 positions agree with TRBD2. CDR1 KGHSH and CDR2 LQKENI come from the germline V gene. V shed 6 bases, J shed 7 bases, and the junction held 14 bases outside the gene matches. The CDR3 is made up of 15 amino acids. The CDR3 here is CASSQQTGTMGTQYF. The CDR3 DNA follows: TGTGCCAGCTCCCAACAAACTGGGACTATGGGGACCCAGTACTTC.

In this sample, this clone turned up once. This rearrangement joins TRBV19 to TRBJ1-2; 9 bases are a match to TRBD1. Looked up from germline, CDR1 is LNHDA and CDR2 is SQIVND (reference sequence). The J segment lost 6 bases and the V segment lost 3 bases, leaving 2 bases of the junction unmatched. The CDR3 spans 13 residues. The CDR3, as DNA: TGTGCCAGTAGTATGGGACAGGGAAATGGCTACACCTTC. This gives the protein CASSMGQGNGYTF.

This clone was seen only a few times. This chain uses TRBV30 with TRBJ2-3; TRBD2 agrees at 7 bases. V trimming: 7 bases; J trimming: 3 bases; junction bases outside the gene matches: 7. The germline V gene encodes CDR1 GTSNPN and CDR2 SVGIG (reference sequence). The CDR3 consists of 13 residues. CDR3 sequence: CASSTGGTDTQYF. CDR3 in DNA: TGTGCCTCGTCGACGGGGGGAACAGATACGCAGTATTTT.

This clone was seen only a few times. The chain carries TRBV13 and TRBJ2-7, with 11 nucleotides matching TRBD1. V was pared by 3 bases and J by 6 bases, with 4 bases of the junction left unmatched. This CDR3 is built from 14 residues. Germline CDR1 reads PRHDT; CDR2 reads FYEKMQ (reference sequence). CDR3 coding DNA: TGTGCCAGCAGCTTCGGACAGGGGGCAAGCGAGCAGTACTTC. This translates into CASSFGQGASEQYF.

CDR3 loop: CASSPGEGIEGEAFF. The CDR3 DNA is TGTGCCAGCAGCCCCGGGGAAGGGATCGAGGGTGAAGCTTTCTTT. The J gene is TRBJ1-1, the V gene TRBV7-8; D gene uncertain. CDR1 and CDR2 (germline): SGHVS, FQNEAQ. V gave up 5 bases and J gave up 7 bases, with 20 bases separating them. The CDR3 length is 15 residues.

The chain recombines TRBV4-1 with TRBJ2-2; TRBD1 aligns across 7 bases. Germline values: CDR1 MGHRA, CDR2 YSYEKL. This CDR3 has 16 amino acids. J was trimmed by 4 bases and V by 0 bases; bases with no gene match: 5. The CDR3 loop is CASSQDEGAGTGELFF. The CDR3 region has the DNA TGCGCCAGCAGCCAAGATGAGGGGGCGGGCACCGGGGAGCTGTTTTTT.

The J gene is TRBJ2-4, the V gene TRBV5-7; 7 bases match TRBD1. TRBV5-7 is an open reading frame, and its role is uncertain. V was clipped by 3 bases and J by 4 bases; unmatched bases: 4. The CDR3 consists of 14 residues. The CDR3 nucleotides are TGTGCCAGCAGCTGGGACAGCGGAAAAAACATTCAGTACTTC. Its protein product is CASSWDSGKNIQYF.

The chain links TRBV28 to TRBJ2-2; D might be TRBD1 (5 bases). V lost 3 bases and J 5 bases, leaving 10 bases between the germline ends. CDR1 and CDR2 from the germline V gene are MDHEN and SYDVKM. The length of the CDR3 is 14 residues. The DNA for the CDR3 is TGTGCCAGCAGTTTTACAGGACGGACCGGGGAGCTGTTTTTT. Its protein is CASSFTGRTGELFF.

The CDR3 nucleotides read TGTGCCAGCAGGCAGGACAGGGCGAACACTGAAGCTTTCTTT. This translates into CASRQDRANTEAFF. The chain is built from TRBV27 and TRBJ1-1; 8 bases line up with TRBD1. Germline V gene sequence: CDR1 MNHEY, CDR2 SMNVEV (reference sequence). This CDR3 has 14 amino acids. Germline trimming cut 6 bases from V and 1 base from J; bases unmatched to any gene: 4.

The gene calls are TRBV6-6 and TRBJ2-3, with TRBD1 matching 8 bases. Losses at the gene ends were 4 bases for V and 0 bases for J; bases not matched to a gene: 6. This CDR3 region has 16 residues. CDR1 and CDR2 (germline): MNHNY, SVGAGI (reference sequence). CDR3 DNA sequence: TGTGCCAGCAGTTCCCAGGGGGCCTTGAGCACAGATACGCAGTATTTT. This encodes CASSSQGALSTDTQYF.

This clone was picked up a small number of times. The genes are TRBV7-9 and TRBJ1-1; the D is unclear. V lost 5 bases and J 10 bases, leaving 17 bases between the germline ends. Germline values: CDR1 SEHNR, CDR2 FQNEAQ (reference sequence). This CDR3 spans 13 amino acids. The CDR3: CASSPNSGSLAFF. The CDR3 region has the DNA TGTGCCAGCAGCCCCAACTCCGGGAGCCTAGCTTTCTTT.

V is TRBV27 and J is TRBJ2-3; 9 nucleotides line up with TRBD1. CDR1 MNHEY and CDR2 SMNVEV come from the germline V gene (reference sequence). V shed 5 bases and J 2 bases; nucleotides not matched to a gene: 8. CDR3 length: 16 amino acids. The CDR3 region has the DNA TGTGCCAGCAGTCTCCGGGACAGGGTGAACACAGATACGCAGTATTTT. Its protein product is CASSLRDRVNTDTQYF.

Only one count was recorded for this clone. The V and J genes are TRBV7-8 and TRBJ2-7, with 7 bases matching TRBD2. Germline V gene lookup returns CDR1 SGHVS and CDR2 FQNEAQ. This CDR3 has 16 residues. The V and J ends lost 4 bases and 6 bases, in that order; junction bases with no gene match: 15. CDR3 sequence: CASSWPFTSATGEQYF. The CDR3 bases are TGTGCCAGCAGCTGGCCCTTCACTAGCGCAACGGGCGAGCAGTACTTC.

The chain employs TRBV6-5 and TRBJ2-7; TRBD1 might be the D (6 bases). The V gene's germline CDR1 is MNHEY and CDR2 SVGAGI. This CDR3 is 14 amino acids long. V lost 5 bases and J lost 2, with 13 bases in between. CDR3 in amino acids: CASSQSRGPYEQYF. In DNA form, the CDR3 reads TGTGCCAGCAGTCAGTCCAGGGGCCCCTACGAGCAGTACTTC.

This sequence joins TRBV4-2 and TRBJ2-3; D possibly corresponds to TRBD2 (6 bases). CDR1 and CDR2 (germline): LGHNA, YNFKEQ. Deletions cut 3 bases from V and 2 bases from J, with 15 bases between. CDR3 size: 16 residues. DNA for the CDR3: TGTGCCAGCAGCCAGCAGGAGGGAGCCCTCACAGATACGCAGTATTTT. It translates to CASSQQEGALTDTQYF.

This clone has just one count. The CDR3 DNA is TGTGCCAGCAGTTTGGTGGGGAGCGGCTACACCTTC. Translating it yields CASSLVGSGYTF. The chain has TRBV28 and TRBJ1-2; D not certain. The V gene's germline CDR1 is MDHEN and CDR2 SYDVKM. The V gene lost 3 bases and the J gene lost 8 bases, with 10 bases spanning the gap. The CDR3 runs to 12 residues.

The genes are TRBV10-3 and TRBJ2-5, with D possibly TRBD1 on 6 matching bases. The CDR3 is 13 residues long. The V gene lost 11 bases and the J gene lost 2 bases, with 15 bases spanning the gap. The germline V gene has CDR1 ENHRY and CDR2 SYGVKD. CDR3 residues: CAVRTETQETQYF. DNA of the CDR3: TGTGCCGTCCGGACAGAGACTCAAGAGACCCAGTACTTC.

This clone was observed a few times. This rearrangement joins TRBV2 to TRBJ2-1; no clear D. V was cut by 4 bases and J by 2 bases, with 27 bases left in between. Germline CDR1 reads SNHLY; CDR2 reads FYNNEI. This CDR3 comprises 20 residues. This CDR3 reads CASSGLILTLLPQTYNEQFF. Written as DNA, the CDR3 is TGTGCCAGCAGTGGTCTAATATTGACCTTACTCCCACAGACCTACAATGAGCAGTTCTTC.

The sample holds one count of this clone. J is TRBJ2-7 and V is TRBV9; 7 bases line up with TRBD2. The germline gives CDR1 SGDLS, CDR2 YYNGEE. The ends lost 4 bases at V and 3 bases at J; junction bases unmatched: 10. This CDR3 has 15 amino acids. The DNA of the CDR3 is TGTGCCAGCAGCCCCAAAGCGGGAATAAACTACGAGCAGTACTTC. It translates to CASSPKAGINYEQYF.